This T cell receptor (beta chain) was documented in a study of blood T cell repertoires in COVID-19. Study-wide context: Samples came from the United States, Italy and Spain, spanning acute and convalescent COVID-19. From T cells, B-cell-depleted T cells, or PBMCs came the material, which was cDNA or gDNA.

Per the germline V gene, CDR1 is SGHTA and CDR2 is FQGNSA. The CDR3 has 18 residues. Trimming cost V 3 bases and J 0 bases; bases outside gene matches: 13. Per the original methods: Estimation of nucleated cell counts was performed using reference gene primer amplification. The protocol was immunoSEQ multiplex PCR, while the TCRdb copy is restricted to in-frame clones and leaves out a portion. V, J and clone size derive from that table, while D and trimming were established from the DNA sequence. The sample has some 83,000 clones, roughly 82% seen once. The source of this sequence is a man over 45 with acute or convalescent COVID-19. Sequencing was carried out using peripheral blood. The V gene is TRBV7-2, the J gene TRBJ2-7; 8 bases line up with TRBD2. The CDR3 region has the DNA TGTGCCAGCAGCTTCTCCAGGGTTAAGCGGGAGAGCTCCTACGAGCAGTACTTC. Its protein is CASSFSRVKRESSYEQYF.